This T cell receptor (beta chain) was retrieved from a study of human T cells and chemical hapten exposure. Broader study findings: Healthy people's immune response may differ from that of the donors, who had alopecia.

A single record per CDR3 protein comes from TCRdb applying MiXCR to the RACE reads. The sample contains tens of thousands of distinct CDR3 sequences, 10% of which appear only once. This clonotype was seen repeatedly, ten times or more. Antigen: not known. Time point given: patch test 2, 6 weeks after DPC sensitization. Treatment indicated: therapeutic diphenylcyclopropenone sensitization with weekly scalp DPC. Germline V gene lookup returns CDR1 SGHRS and CDR2 YFSETQ. The V end was cut by 7 bases, the J end by 0 bases, with 17 bases between. This CDR3 has 16 residues. The source is a woman in her thirties with alopecia areata. Some clones in this sample may be carry-over from other donors' samples. Sequencing was performed on whole blood, taken in connection with sensitization to the hapten diphenylcyclopropenone (DPC). This chain connects TRBV5-1 to TRBJ2-1, with a possible D match to TRBD1 (6 bases). Here the CDR3 DNA reads TGCGCCAGCGAACAGGGCTTAGCGAGCTCCTACAATGAGCAGTTCTTC. Amino acids: CASEQGLASSYNEQFF.